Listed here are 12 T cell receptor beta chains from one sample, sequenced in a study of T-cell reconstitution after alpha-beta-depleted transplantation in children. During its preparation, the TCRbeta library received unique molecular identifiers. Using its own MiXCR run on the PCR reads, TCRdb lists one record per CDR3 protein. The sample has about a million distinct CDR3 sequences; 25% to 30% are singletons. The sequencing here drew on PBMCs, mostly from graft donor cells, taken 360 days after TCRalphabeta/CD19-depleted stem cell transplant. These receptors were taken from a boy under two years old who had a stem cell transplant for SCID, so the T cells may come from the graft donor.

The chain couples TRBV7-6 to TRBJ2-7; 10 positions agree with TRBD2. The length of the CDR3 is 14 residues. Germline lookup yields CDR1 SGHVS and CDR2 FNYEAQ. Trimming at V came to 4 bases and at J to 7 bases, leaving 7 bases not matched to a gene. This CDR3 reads CASSYTSGVGEQYF. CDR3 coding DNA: TGTGCCAGCAGCTATACTAGCGGGGTAGGAGAGCAGTACTTC.

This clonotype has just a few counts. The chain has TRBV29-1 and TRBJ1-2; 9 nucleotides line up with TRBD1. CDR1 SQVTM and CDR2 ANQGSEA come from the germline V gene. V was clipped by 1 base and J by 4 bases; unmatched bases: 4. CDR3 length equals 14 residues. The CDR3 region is CSVEGGTGTYGYTF. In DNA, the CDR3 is TGCAGCGTTGAAGGAGGGACAGGGACCTATGGCTACACCTTC.

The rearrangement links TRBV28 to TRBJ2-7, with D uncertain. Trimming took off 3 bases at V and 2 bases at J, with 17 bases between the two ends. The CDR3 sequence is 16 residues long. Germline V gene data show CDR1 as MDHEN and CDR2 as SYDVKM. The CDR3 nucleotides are TGTGCCAGCAGTTTTTCGGCCGATCCCGCGACCTACGAGCAGTACTTC. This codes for CASSFSADPATYEQYF.

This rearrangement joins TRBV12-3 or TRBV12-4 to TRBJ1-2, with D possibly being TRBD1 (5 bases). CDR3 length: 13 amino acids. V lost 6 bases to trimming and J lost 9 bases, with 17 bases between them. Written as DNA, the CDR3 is TGTGCCAGCAGCACCTGGGCAGGGCCGCGCTACACCTTC. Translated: CASSTWAGPRYTF.

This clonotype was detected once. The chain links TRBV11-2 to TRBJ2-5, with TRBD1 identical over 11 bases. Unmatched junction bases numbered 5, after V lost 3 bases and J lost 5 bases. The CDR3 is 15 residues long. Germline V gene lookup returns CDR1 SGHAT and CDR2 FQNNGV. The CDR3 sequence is CASSFGQGAGETQYF. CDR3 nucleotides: TGTGCCAGCAGCTTTGGACAGGGGGCGGGGGAGACCCAGTACTTC.

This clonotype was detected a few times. The CDR3, as DNA: TGTGCCAGCTCACCAAGGCCAGGGGACCAGCCCCAGCATTTT. It yields the protein CASSPRPGDQPQHF. V gene TRBV18 combines with J gene TRBJ1-5; tentative D call: TRBD1 (6 bases). The ends were cut back, 2 bases at V and 7 bases at J, with 12 bases in the middle. The length of the CDR3 is 14 residues. Per the germline V gene, CDR1 is KGHSH and CDR2 is LQKENI. Full variable domain (outside the CDR3, taken from reference TRBV18 and TRBJ1-5): NAGVMQNPRHLVRRRGQEARLRCSPMKGHSHVYWYRQLPEEGLKFMVYLQKENIIDESGMPKERFSAEFPKEGPSILRIQQVVRGDSAAYFCASSPRPGDQPQHFGDGTRLSIL.

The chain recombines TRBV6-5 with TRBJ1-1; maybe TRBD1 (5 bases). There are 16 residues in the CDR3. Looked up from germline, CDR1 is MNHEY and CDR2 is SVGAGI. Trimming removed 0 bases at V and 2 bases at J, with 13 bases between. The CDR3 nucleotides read TGTGCCAGCAGTTACTCGAGGGGTACCTCTAACACTGAAGCTTTCTTT. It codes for CASSYSRGTSNTEAFF.

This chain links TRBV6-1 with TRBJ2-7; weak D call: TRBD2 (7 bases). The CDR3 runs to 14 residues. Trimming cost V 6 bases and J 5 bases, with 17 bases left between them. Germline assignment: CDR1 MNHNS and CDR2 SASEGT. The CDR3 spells CASRGGPILNEQYF. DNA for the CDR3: TGTGCCAGCAGGGGGGGGCCTATTCTAAACGAGCAGTACTTC.

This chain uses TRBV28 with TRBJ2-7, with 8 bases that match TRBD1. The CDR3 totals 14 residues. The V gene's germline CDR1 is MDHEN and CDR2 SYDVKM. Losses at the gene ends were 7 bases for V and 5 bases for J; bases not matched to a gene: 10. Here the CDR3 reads CASTPGQVPHEQYF. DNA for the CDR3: TGTGCCAGCACCCCGGGACAGGTCCCCCACGAGCAGTACTTC.

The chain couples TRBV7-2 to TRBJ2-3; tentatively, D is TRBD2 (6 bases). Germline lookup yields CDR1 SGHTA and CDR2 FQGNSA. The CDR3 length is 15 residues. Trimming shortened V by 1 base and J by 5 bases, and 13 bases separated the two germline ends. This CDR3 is CASSLGGGVVDTQYF. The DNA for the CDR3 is TGTGCCAGCAGCTTAGGTGGAGGGGTTGTAGATACGCAGTATTTT.

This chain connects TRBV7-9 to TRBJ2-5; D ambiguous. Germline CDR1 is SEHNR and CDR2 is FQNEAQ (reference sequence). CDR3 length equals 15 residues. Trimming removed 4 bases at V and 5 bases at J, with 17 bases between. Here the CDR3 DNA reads TGTGCCAGCAGCTATCGGACCCTTCTAACCGAGACCCAGTACTTC. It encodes CASSYRTLLTETQYF.

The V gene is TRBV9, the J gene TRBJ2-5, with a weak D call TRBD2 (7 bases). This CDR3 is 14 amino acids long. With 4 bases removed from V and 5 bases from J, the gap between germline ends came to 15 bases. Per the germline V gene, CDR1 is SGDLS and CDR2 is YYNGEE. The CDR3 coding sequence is TGTGCCAGCAGCCCAGAGGGGGGGCGGGAGACCCAGTACTTC. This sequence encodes CASSPEGGRETQYF.